This paragraph reports one TCR beta chain. The antigen is not known. Primers included in the PCR were 60 Vbeta and 13 Jbeta primers. Sequencing used immunoSEQ multiplex PCR; TCRdb keeps in-frame clones, though not all of them. This table has roughly 61,000 clones, around 90% appearing once. The sample comes from a study of cytomegalovirus exposure and HLA in healthy donors. Study-wide results and limits: Sequencing depth across donors, presence/absence analyses assumed, was roughly uniform. The study listed roughly 160 cytomegalovirus-associated TCR beta chains. Reportedly, diagnosis of cytomegalovirus status by the classifier showed high specificity and sensitivity.

The CDR3 covers 16 residues. Germline V gene sequence: CDR1 SGHDT, CDR2 YYEEEE. V shed 2 bases, J shed 6 bases, and the junction held 8 bases outside the gene matches. The sequence was collected from a man aged 25-45 years in good health and CMV-seropositive. The sequencing input was PBMCs. V usage is TRBV5-6 and J usage is TRBJ2-2; TRBD2 matches at 9 bases. CDR3 DNA: TGTGCCAGCAGCTTAGGGAGATTAGCGGGAGCCGGGGAGCTGTTTTTT. Translated, it gives CASSLGRLAGAGELFF.